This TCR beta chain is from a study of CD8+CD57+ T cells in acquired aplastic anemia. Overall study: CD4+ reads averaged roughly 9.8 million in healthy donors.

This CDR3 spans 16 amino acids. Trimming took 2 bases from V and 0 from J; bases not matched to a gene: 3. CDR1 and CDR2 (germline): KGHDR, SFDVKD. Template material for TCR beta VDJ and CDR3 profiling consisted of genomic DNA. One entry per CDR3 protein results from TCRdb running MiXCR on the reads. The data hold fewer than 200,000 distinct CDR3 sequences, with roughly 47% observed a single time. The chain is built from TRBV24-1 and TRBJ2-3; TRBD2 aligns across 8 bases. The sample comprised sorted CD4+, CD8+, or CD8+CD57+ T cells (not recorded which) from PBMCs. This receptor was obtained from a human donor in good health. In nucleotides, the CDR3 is TGTGCCACCAGTGATTGGGCGGGAGGTAGCACAGATACGCAGTATTTT. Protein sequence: CATSDWAGGSTDTQYF.